A single sample gave rise to the 18 T cell receptor beta chains below, sequenced in a study of cytomegalovirus exposure and HLA in healthy donors. Vbeta (60) and Jbeta (13) primers were used in the PCR. The repertoire was sequenced with immunoSEQ multiplex PCR; TCRdb's copy has only in-frame clones and lacks some. The table includes some 130,000 clones, around 80% detected once. Sequencing input: PBMCs. The receptor source for this set is a boy younger than 10 in good health and CMV-seronegative.

The chain couples TRBV4-3 to TRBJ1-2, with TRBD1 as a possible D gene (5 bases). With 2 bases removed from V and 2 bases from J, the gap between germline ends came to 18 bases. Germline V CDR1 and CDR2: LGHNA, YSLEER. The CDR3 contains 17 residues. The CDR3 region is CASSQQREGPNNYGYTF. CDR3 in DNA: TGCGCCAGCAGCCAACAAAGGGAGGGACCGAACAACTATGGCTACACCTTC.

V and J are TRBV6-1 and TRBJ1-3, with 7 bases fitting TRBD1. Trimming at V came to 8 bases and at J to 3 bases, leaving 7 bases not matched to a gene. The V gene's germline CDR1 is MNHNS and CDR2 SASEGT. The CDR3 sequence is 14 residues long. The CDR3: CASAKGAGGNTIYF. In nucleotides, the CDR3 is TGTGCCAGCGCGAAGGGGGCCGGTGGAAACACCATATATTTT.

This rearrangement joins TRBV2 to TRBJ2-2; 11 positions agree with TRBD1. Trimming at V came to 9 bases and at J to 0 bases, leaving 9 bases not matched to a gene. Germline lookup yields CDR1 SNHLY and CDR2 FYNNEI. The CDR3 length is 17 residues. The DNA of the CDR3 is TGTGCCAGGGCCGGACAGGGGGCAACTGCGAACACCGGGGAGCTGTTTTTT. Its protein product is CARAGQGATANTGELFF.

The chain recombines TRBV4-1 with TRBJ2-7; TRBD1 matches 9 bases. V was clipped by 4 bases and J by 6 bases; unmatched bases: 7. CDR1 is MGHRA and CDR2 is YSYEKL in the germline V gene. The CDR3 loop spans 14 amino acids. CDR3 DNA sequence: TGCGCCAGCAGCCTCGGGACAGGGTTTCGCGAGCAGTACTTC. This codes for CASSLGTGFREQYF.

This clone was seen only once. The rearrangement joins TRBV9 to TRBJ2-2; 7 bases map to TRBD2. Germline V gene data show CDR1 as SGDLS and CDR2 as YYNGEE. The J segment lost 5 bases and the V segment lost 0 bases, leaving 10 bases of the junction unmatched. This CDR3 spans 17 amino acids. The CDR3 sequence is CASSVEGGTPTTGELFF. CDR3 nucleotides: TGTGCCAGCAGCGTAGAGGGAGGGACCCCCACGACCGGGGAGCTGTTTTTT.

V gene TRBV19 combines with J gene TRBJ1-1; 9 positions match TRBD1. CDR1 and CDR2 (germline): LNHDA, SQIVND (reference sequence). This CDR3 is built from 13 residues. Germline trimming cut 5 bases from V and 8 bases from J; bases unmatched to any gene: 6. The CDR3 protein is CASSFGQGPEAFF. In DNA form, the CDR3 reads TGTGCCAGTAGTTTCGGACAGGGGCCAGAAGCTTTCTTT.

The chain employs TRBV19 and TRBJ2-7, with a possible D match to TRBD1 (6 bases). From germline, CDR1 is LNHDA and CDR2 SQIVND (reference sequence). The CDR3 sequence is 14 residues long. V lost 2 bases and J lost 2, with 10 bases in between. In nucleotides, the CDR3 is TGTGCCAGTAGTATAACAGGGACCGCCTACGAGCAGTACGTC. Translated: CASSITGTAYEQYV.

This clone has just a few counts. The CDR3 region has the DNA TGTGCCTGGAGTGGACAGCTGAACACTGAAGCTTTCTTT. This translates into CAWSGQLNTEAFF. The chain uses TRBV30 and TRBJ1-1; TRBD1 might be the D (5 bases). The CDR3 is 13 amino acids. Trimming pared 1 base from V and 0 bases from J, leaving 6 bases between. The germline CDR1 and CDR2 sequences are GTSNPN and SVGIG (reference sequence).

The chain employs TRBV7-9 and TRBJ2-1, with TRBD2 as a possible D gene (6 bases). Germline CDR1 reads SEHNR; CDR2 reads FQNEAQ (reference sequence). The CDR3 length is 15 residues. Trimming shortened V by 5 bases and J by 5 bases, and 16 bases separated the two germline ends. The DNA of the CDR3 is TGTGCCAGCAGCCCGAGGGACTTGTTCCACAATGAGCAGTTCTTC. Translated: CASSPRDLFHNEQFF.

The sample holds a few counts of this clone. The chain joins TRBV6-1 to TRBJ1-4; 8 bases align to TRBD1. This CDR3 has 15 amino acids. V was pared by 4 bases and J by 4 bases, with 5 bases of the junction left unmatched. CDR1 MNHNS and CDR2 SASEGT come from the germline V gene. CDR3: CASSVMTGVNEKLFF. Here the CDR3 DNA reads TGTGCCAGCAGTGTCATGACAGGGGTTAATGAAAAACTGTTTTTT.

The rearrangement uses TRBV5-4 and TRBJ1-2; 12 positions match TRBD1. Looked up from germline, CDR1 is SGHNT and CDR2 is YYREEE (reference sequence). Losses at the gene ends were 3 bases for V and 6 bases for J; bases not matched to a gene: 6. The CDR3 has 15 amino acids. CDR3 protein: CASSWGDRGPNGYTF. Here the CDR3 DNA reads TGTGCCAGCAGCTGGGGGGACAGGGGGCCGAATGGCTACACCTTC.

V and J are TRBV6-1 and TRBJ1-5; 7 positions match TRBD1. V lost 2 bases and J lost 5; bases outside the gene matches: 6. The germline CDR1 and CDR2 sequences are MNHNS and SASEGT. The CDR3 runs 15 residues. CDR3 residues: CASSEWGQLHQPQHF. CDR3 bases: TGTGCCAGCAGTGAATGGGGACAGCTTCATCAGCCCCAGCATTTT.

The sample holds one count of this clone. The chain has TRBV14 and TRBJ2-5; 7 positions agree with TRBD2. CDR1 is SGHDN and CDR2 is FVKESK in the germline V gene. This CDR3 has 15 amino acids. Trimming at V came to 1 base and at J to 2 bases, leaving 4 bases not matched to a gene. CDR3 sequence: CASSQVSSGQETQYF. CDR3 nucleotides: TGTGCCAGCAGCCAAGTGTCTAGCGGACAAGAGACCCAGTACTTC. The variable domain in full, with the rest retrieved from reference TRBV14 and TRBJ2-5, is EAGVTQFPSHSVIEKGQTVTLRCDPISGHDNLYWYRRVMGKEIKFLLHFVKESKQDESGMPNNRFLAERTGGTYSTLKVQPAELEDSGVYFCASSQVSSGQETQYFGPGTRLLVL.

This clone was seen more than once but under ten times. This chain connects TRBV10-3 to TRBJ1-1; D not certain. This CDR3 region has 13 residues. Germline CDR1 ENHRY, CDR2 SYGVKD. V lost 2 bases and J lost 3, with 7 bases in between. The CDR3 DNA is TGTGCCATCAGTGAGGTGGAGGACACTGAAGCTTTCTTT. Amino acids: CAISEVEDTEAFF.

The CDR3 region has the DNA TGTGCCAGCCGGGGGTCTGGAAACACCATATATTTT. This gives the protein CASRGSGNTIYF. V gene TRBV9 combines with J gene TRBJ1-3; maybe TRBD1 (5 bases). Germline loops: CDR1 SGDLS, CDR2 YYNGEE. Between the trimmed V and J ends, which lost 7 bases and 1 base, there was a span of 6 bases. The CDR3 has 12 residues.

V usage is TRBV7-2 and J usage is TRBJ2-1; 8 bases align to TRBD1. Germline values: CDR1 SGHTA, CDR2 FQGNSA. The CDR3 contains 14 residues. The V segment lost 5 bases and the J segment 4 bases; nucleotides outside the gene matches: 4. The CDR3 DNA reads TGTGCCAGCAGCGCCCGGGACAGGTACAATGAGCAGTTCTTC. Translated: CASSARDRYNEQFF.

This clone has only one observation. This rearrangement joins TRBV10-3 to TRBJ1-5; 8 positions agree with TRBD1. V lost 2 bases to trimming and J lost 0 bases; unmatched junction nucleotides: 3. The length of the CDR3 is 16 residues. From germline, CDR1 is ENHRY and CDR2 SYGVKD. The CDR3 here is CAISEATGDSNQPQHF. DNA for the CDR3: TGTGCCATCAGTGAGGCGACAGGGGATAGCAATCAGCCCCAGCATTTT.

A remark on this clone: Relative to the germline gene, one junction end is altered; a read error may explain this. The CDR3 spells CATSGEYQFANQPQHF. CDR3 coding DNA: TGTGCCACCAGCGGAGAGTATCAGTTCGCCAATCAGCCCCAGCATTTT. The chain uses TRBV15 and TRBJ1-5; D is uncertain. CDR1 is LNHNV, CDR2 YYDKDF, per germline (reference sequence). The CDR3 is made up of 16 amino acids.